The rows below give T cell receptor beta chains drawn from one sample of a study of CD8+ T cells in alopecia areata. Assay used: immunoSEQ multiplex PCR; TCRdb lists only in-frame clones, some missing. The sample records roughly 250,000 clones, under 80% being singletons. The sequencing here drew on CD4+ T cells sorted from blood, taken at week 0. All receptors derive from a human donor with alopecia areata. CDR3s include the opening cysteine and the closing phenylalanine or tryptophan. The D gene is left open where the match is weak. Size tells how often a clone was seen (once, few, many) or the class of an expanded clone, and some rows leave it out.

TRBV7-9,-,-,TRBJ2-7,TGTGCCAGCAGCTTAAGGGATACCTACGAGCAGTACTTC,CASSLRDTYEQYF
TRBV29-1,-,few,TRBJ1-2,TGCAGCGTGGAGGCCGGAGGCTACACCTTC,CSVEAGGYTF
TRBV25-1,-,-,TRBJ2-7,TGTGCCAGCAGTTTCCACTACGAGCAGTACTTC,CASSFHYEQYF
TRBV4-1,-,-,TRBJ2-1,TGCGCCAGCAGCCAAGGGACCGACTCCTACAATGAGCAGTTCTTC,CASSQGTDSYNEQFF
TRBV30,TRBD2,-,TRBJ2-2,TGTGCCTGGAACAAAGGGAGGGTAGGCGGGGAGCTGTTTTTT,CAWNKGRVGGELFF
TRBV4-1,-,-,TRBJ1-5,TGCGCCAGCAGCCAAGATCCCGGAAACAGCAATCAGCCCCAGCATTTT,CASSQDPGNSNQPQHF
TRBV4-1,-,-,TRBJ2-7,TGCGCCAGCAGCCTCTTGCCGGCGAGGCAGCAGTACTTC,CASSLLPARQQYF
TRBV9,-,-,TRBJ2-1,TGTGCCAGCAGCACCCGCCTTAATGAGCAGTTCTTC,CASSTRLNEQFF
TRBV29-1,-,-,TRBJ2-5,TGCAGCGTTTCAGCCGGCCGAGAGACCCAGTACTTC,CSVSAGRETQYF
TRBV23-1,-,-,TRBJ2-5,TGCGCCAGCAGTTACACCCCCCGTAGGGCGACCCGAGAGACCCAGTACTTC,CASSYTPRRATRETQYF
TRBV6-5,TRBD2,once,TRBJ2-2,TGTGCCAGCTGGGAGGGGCTGGTCACCGGGGAGCTGTTTTTT,CASWEGLVTGELFF
TRBV27,-,-,TRBJ2-5,TGTGCCAGCAGTAGGCAGGGAAACCAAGAGACCCAGTACTTC,CASSRQGNQETQYF
TRBV5-4,TRBD2,-,TRBJ2-3,TGCGCCAGCAGCCAGGCCGCGACTAGCGGGGGCTACACAGATACGCAGTATTTT,CASSQAATSGGYTDTQYF
TRBV30,-,-,TRBJ1-6,TGTGCCTCCACTCGGGACGGTAATTCACCCCTCCACTTT,CASTRDGNSPLHF
TRBV9,-,once,TRBJ2-1,TGTGCCAGCTGTTCAGACAGTTACAATGAGCAGTTCTTC,CASCSDSYNEQFF
TRBV2,TRBD2,-,TRBJ2-5,TGTGCCAGCCCACCCCGACTAGCGGGTGGCGAGACCCAGTACTTC,CASPPRLAGGETQYF
TRBV30,TRBD1,-,TRBJ1-1,TGTGCCTGGAGTCGGGACAGGAACACTGAAGCTTTCTTT,CAWSRDRNTEAFF
TRBV11-2,-,-,TRBJ2-7,TGTGCCAGCAGCTTAGGGCGTTACGAGCAGTACTTC,CASSLGRYEQYF
TRBV7-2,-,few,TRBJ2-7,TGTGCCAGCAGCACGGACAGAACCGAGCAGTACTTC,CASSTDRTEQYF
TRBV30,-,-,TRBJ1-6,TGTGCCTGGAGGGGACCGAGCCAAGGCGCCTATAATTCACCCCTCCACTTT,CAWRGPSQGAYNSPLHF
TRBV27,-,few,TRBJ2-7,TGTGCCAGCAGTTCCTACCACGAGCAGTACTTC,CASSSYHEQYF
TRBV29-1,-,-,TRBJ1-2,TGCAGCGTTGGCACGGGAGCTAACTATGGCTACACCTTC,CSVGTGANYGYTF
TRBV14,-,few,TRBJ1-6,TGTGCCAGCAGCTCCTTCGGCAGCCAGACACCCCTCCACTTT,CASSSFGSQTPLHF
TRBV30,-,-,TRBJ1-2,TGTGCCTGGAGTGTACTGGCAGGGTCCGCGTATGGCTACACCTTC,CAWSVLAGSAYGYTF
TRBV7-6,-,-,TRBJ2-5,TGTGCCAGCAGCTCTAGGCTGACAGTCCAGGAGACCCAGTACTTC,CASSSRLTVQETQYF
TRBV4-3,TRBD2,-,TRBJ2-2,TGCGCCAGCAGCCAAGATCAGCGGGGGGCATACACCGGGGAGCTGTTTTTT,CASSQDQRGAYTGELFF
TRBV25-1,-,-,TRBJ2-7,TGTGCCAGCAGTTGGGCCTACGAGCAGTACTTC,CASSWAYEQYF
TRBV25-1,-,-,TRBJ2-1,TGTGCCAGCACTGCCTACAATGAGCAGTTCTTC,CASTAYNEQFF
TRBV4-1,TRBD1,few,TRBJ2-7,TGCGCCAGCAGCCCCCTGGGGACAGCGGAATACGAGCAGTACTTC,CASSPLGTAEYEQYF
TRBV7-6,TRBD2,-,TRBJ2-5,TGTGCCAGCAGCTCTGGACTAGCCCAAGAGACCCAGTACTTC,CASSSGLAQETQYF
TRBV29-1,-,-,TRBJ1-2,TGCAGCGTCGTACAGGTATCGGACTATGGCTACACCTTC,CSVVQVSDYGYTF
TRBV10-3,TRBD1,-,TRBJ1-2,TGTGCCATCAGTGAGCCAGGACAGGGTCGGGGCTACACCTTC,CAISEPGQGRGYTF
TRBV2,-,-,TRBJ2-5,TGTGCCAGCATTATGACAGGACAAGAGACCCAGTACTTC,CASIMTGQETQYF
TRBV9,-,once,TRBJ2-7,TGTGCCAGCAGCGAATCCCCGACCACAGTAACCTACGAGCAGTACTTC,CASSESPTTVTYEQYF
TRBV10-3,-,-,TRBJ1-3,TGTGCCATCAGTGAGTCAGGGACTGGAAACACCATATATTTT,CAISESGTGNTIYF